This T cell receptor (beta chain) was observed in a study of T cells in localized non-small cell lung cancer. Findings of the study overall: When the top 100 tumor clones were examined, a median roughly 62 of them also appeared in the adjacent lung, which was paired and uninvolved.

Sequencing was performed with immunoSEQ multiplex PCR; in TCRdb, only in-frame clones are kept and a portion is missing. This sample has 35,000 or so clones, with 85% to 90% found just once. Germline V gene data show CDR1 as GTSNPN and CDR2 as SVGIG (reference sequence). CDR3 length equals 13 residues. The V segment lost 4 bases and the J segment 4 bases; nucleotides outside the gene matches: 5. Comments on this clone: Its antigen is not identified.

The chain recombines TRBV30 with TRBJ2-7; the match to TRBD1 covers 9 bases. The sequence derives from a man aged 35-69 years with stage I lung adenocarcinoma. The sequencing here drew on peripheral blood, taken before any cancer treatment. The CDR3 nucleotides read TGTGCCTGGACAGGGACAGGGATTTACGAGCAGTACTTC. The encoded protein is CAWTGTGIYEQYF.